This TCR beta chain was observed in a study of OX40 agonist ivuxolimab in advanced cancers. Looking at the study overall: With ivuxolimab, an agonistic anti-OX40 (CD134) antibody, patients were treated. Broader study findings: At 0.1 to 3.0 mg/kg, CD4+ and CD8+ blood T cells expanded clonally by week 6. The specificity for antigen of the expanded peripheral T cells was not determined. Expanded clones tended on average to be more numerous among CD8+ T cells than CD4+.

This clone was recorded once. Antigen: not known. V lost 7 bases, J lost 3 bases, and 4 bases stayed unmatched. This CDR3 has 14 residues. Germline CDR1 is SNHLY and CDR2 is FYNNEI. Measured with immunoSEQ multiplex PCR; TCRdb has only the in-frame clones, and not every one. Of under 85,000 clones listed, around 87% are singletons. This TCR was recovered from an adult with an advanced solid tumor such as melanoma, head and neck, liver or kidney cancer. The chain links TRBV2 to TRBJ2-1; 9 bases align to TRBD2. This specimen consisted of CD4+ or CD8+ T cells sorted from blood, obtained in a trial of the OX40 agonist ivuxolimab. CDR3 nucleotide sequence: TGTGCCAGCAACCCTAGCGGGGTCTACAATGAGCAGTTCTTC. Translated: CASNPSGVYNEQFF.